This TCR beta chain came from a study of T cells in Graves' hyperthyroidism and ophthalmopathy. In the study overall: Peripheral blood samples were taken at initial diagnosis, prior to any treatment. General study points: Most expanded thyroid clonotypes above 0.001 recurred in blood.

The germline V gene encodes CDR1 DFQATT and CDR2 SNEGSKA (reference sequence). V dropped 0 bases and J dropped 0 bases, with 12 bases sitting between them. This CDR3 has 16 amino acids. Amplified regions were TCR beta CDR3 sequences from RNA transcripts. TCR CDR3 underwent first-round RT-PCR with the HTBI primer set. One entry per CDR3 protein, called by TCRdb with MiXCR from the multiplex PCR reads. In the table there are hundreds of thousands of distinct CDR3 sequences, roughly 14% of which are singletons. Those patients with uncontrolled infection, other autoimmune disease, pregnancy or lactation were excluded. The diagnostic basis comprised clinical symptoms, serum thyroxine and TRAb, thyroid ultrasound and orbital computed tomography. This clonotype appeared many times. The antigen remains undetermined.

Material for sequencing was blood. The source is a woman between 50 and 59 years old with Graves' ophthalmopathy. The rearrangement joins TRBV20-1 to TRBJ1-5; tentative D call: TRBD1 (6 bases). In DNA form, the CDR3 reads TGCAGTGCTAGAGATGTGGGGGCTTATAGCAATCAGCCCCAGCATTTT. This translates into CSARDVGAYSNQPQHF.